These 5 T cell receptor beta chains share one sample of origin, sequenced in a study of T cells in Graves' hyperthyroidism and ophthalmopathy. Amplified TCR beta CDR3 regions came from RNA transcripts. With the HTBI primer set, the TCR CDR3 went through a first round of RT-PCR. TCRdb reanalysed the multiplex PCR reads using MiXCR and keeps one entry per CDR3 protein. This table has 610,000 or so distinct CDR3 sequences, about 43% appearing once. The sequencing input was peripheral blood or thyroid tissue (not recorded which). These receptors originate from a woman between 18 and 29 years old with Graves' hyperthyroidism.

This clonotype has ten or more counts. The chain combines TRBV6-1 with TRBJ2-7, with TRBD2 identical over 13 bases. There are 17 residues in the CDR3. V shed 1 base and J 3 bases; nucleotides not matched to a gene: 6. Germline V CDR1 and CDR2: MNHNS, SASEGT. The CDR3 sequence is CASSEGSGTSGIYEQYF. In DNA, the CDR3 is TGTGCCAGCAGTGAAGGAAGCGGGACTAGCGGGATCTACGAGCAGTACTTC.

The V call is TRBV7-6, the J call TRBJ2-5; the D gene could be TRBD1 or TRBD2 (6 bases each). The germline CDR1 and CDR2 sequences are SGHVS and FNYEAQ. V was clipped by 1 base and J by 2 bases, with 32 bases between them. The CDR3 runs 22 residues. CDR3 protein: CASSLEWGPRSLLQGGQETQYF. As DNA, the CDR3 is TGTGCCAGCAGCTTAGAATGGGGGCCCCGGAGTCTGCTACAGGGAGGACAAGAGACCCAGTACTTC.

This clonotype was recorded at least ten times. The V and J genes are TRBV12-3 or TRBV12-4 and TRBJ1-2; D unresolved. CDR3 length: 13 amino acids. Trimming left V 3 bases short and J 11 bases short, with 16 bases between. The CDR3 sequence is CASSFRSHQEYTF. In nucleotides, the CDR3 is TGTGCCAGCAGTTTTCGGAGTCATCAGGAGTACACCTTC.

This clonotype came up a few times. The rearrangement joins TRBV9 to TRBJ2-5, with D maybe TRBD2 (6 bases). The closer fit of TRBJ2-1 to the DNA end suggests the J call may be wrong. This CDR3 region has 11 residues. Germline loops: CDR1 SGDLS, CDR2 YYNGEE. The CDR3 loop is CASSVGLEQFF. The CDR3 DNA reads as TGTGCCAGCAGCGTCGGACTAGAGCAGTTCTTC.

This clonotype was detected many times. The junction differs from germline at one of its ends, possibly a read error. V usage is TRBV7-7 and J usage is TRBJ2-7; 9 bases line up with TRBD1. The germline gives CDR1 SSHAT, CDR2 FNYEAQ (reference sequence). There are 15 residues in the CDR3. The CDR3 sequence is CASSLGQGLSYEQYF. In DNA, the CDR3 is TGTGCTAGCAGCTTAGGACAGGGGCTCTCCTACGAGCAGTACTTC. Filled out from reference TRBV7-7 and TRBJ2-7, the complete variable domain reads GAGVSQSPRYKVTKRGQDVTLRCDPISSHATLYWYQQALGQGPEFLTYFNYEAQPDKSGLPSDRFSAERPEGSISTLTIQRTEQRDSAMYRCASSLGQGLSYEQYFGPGTRLTVT.